The rows below give T cell receptor beta chains drawn from one sample of a study of blood T cell repertoires in COVID-19. Clones were sequenced by immunoSEQ multiplex PCR, and TCRdb holds only the in-frame ones, with some missing. Among roughly 320,000 clones, around 85% were seen once, and the ten largest hold around 7.2%. The material sequenced was peripheral blood. These receptor sequences come from a human donor in a cohort sampled during active COVID-19. Both conserved end residues are part of each CDR3. Fields, in order: clone size, D gene, J gene, V gene, CDR3 DNA, CDR3 protein. D genes are given only for firm matches. Some rows have no size entry. The others give once, few or many, or a class for an expanded clone.

size: NA
D: TRBD2
J: TRBJ2-1
V: TRBV18
DNA: TGTGCCAGCTCACCTCAGGGACTAGCGTTGAATGAGCAGTTCTTC
CDR3: CASSPQGLALNEQFF

size: NA
D: TRBD1
J: TRBJ2-7
V: TRBV13
DNA: TGTGCCAGCAGCACGTCGGGGGACAGGACCTACGAGCAGTACTTC
CDR3: CASSTSGDRTYEQYF

size: NA
D: NA
J: TRBJ1-2
V: TRBV6-1
DNA: TGTGCCAGCAGTGAAACAGGGAACGGCTACACCTTC
CDR3: CASSETGNGYTF

size: once
D: NA
J: TRBJ2-7
V: TRBV6-1
DNA: TGTGCCAGCAGTGACCCCCGCGCCGAGCAGTACTTC
CDR3: CASSDPRAEQYF

size: NA
D: NA
J: TRBJ1-1
V: TRBV6-4
DNA: TGTGCCAGCAGCTCTAAACAGGGAACTGAAGCTTTCTTT
CDR3: CASSSKQGTEAFF

size: NA
D: NA
J: TRBJ1-1
V: TRBV5-3
DNA: TGTGCCAGAAGCTTGGGGCAGGCGAACACTGAAGCTTTCTTT
CDR3: CARSLGQANTEAFF

size: few
D: NA
J: TRBJ1-6
V: TRBV13
DNA: TGTGCCAGCAGCTTACGGGAACTGAATTCACCCCTCCACTTT
CDR3: CASSLRELNSPLHF

size: NA
D: NA
J: TRBJ1-1
V: TRBV19
DNA: TGTGCCAGTAGTATATCCTTTACCCGGACTGAGTGGACTTTCTTT
CDR3: CASSISFTRTEWTFF

size: once
D: TRBD1
J: TRBJ2-7
V: TRBV13
DNA: TGTGCCAGCAGCTTGAGGGACAGTTACTACGAGCAGTACTTC
CDR3: CASSLRDSYYEQYF

size: NA
D: TRBD1
J: TRBJ1-1
V: TRBV5-1
DNA: TGCGCCAGCAGCTTGGCCGGCCGGACAGGAGCTTTCTTT
CDR3: CASSLAGRTGAFF

size: NA
D: NA
J: TRBJ1-2
V: TRBV6-5
DNA: TGTGCCAGCAGTCCGGGGTGGGCATCCGATGGCTACACCTTC
CDR3: CASSPGWASDGYTF

size: NA
D: NA
J: TRBJ1-2
V: TRBV29-1
DNA: TGCAGCGTTGACCGGGGGAGTGGAGGCTACACCTTC
CDR3: CSVDRGSGGYTF

size: NA
D: NA
J: TRBJ1-5
V: TRBV7-3
DNA: TGTGCCAGCAGCTTCTGGAACTCAGGGGTTAGCAATCAGCCCCAGCATTTT
CDR3: CASSFWNSGVSNQPQHF

size: NA
D: NA
J: TRBJ1-1
V: TRBV5-1
DNA: TGCGCCAGCAGCTTGGAGGGGGTCACTGAAGCTTTCTTT
CDR3: CASSLEGVTEAFF

size: NA
D: NA
J: TRBJ2-7
V: TRBV15
DNA: TGTGCCACCAGCAGAGGGTGGGAGGAAGAGCAGTACTTC
CDR3: CATSRGWEEEQYF

size: NA
D: NA
J: TRBJ1-2
V: TRBV4-2
DNA: TGTGCCAGCAGCCGACGAGGGCTCGCGGATGGCTACACCTTC
CDR3: CASSRRGLADGYTF

size: NA
D: TRBD2
J: TRBJ2-1
V: TRBV15
DNA: TGTGCCACCAGCAGAGGCGGGACTAGCGGGGATGAGCAGTTCTTC
CDR3: CATSRGGTSGDEQFF

size: NA
D: TRBD1
J: TRBJ2-2
V: TRBV2
DNA: TGTGCCACCACGGACAGGGGGCAATCCGGGGAGCTGTTTTTT
CDR3: CATTDRGQSGELFF

size: NA
D: NA
J: TRBJ2-7
V: TRBV10-3
DNA: TGTGCCATCAGATCGCACAGGGCGAGCTCCTACGAGCAGTACTTC
CDR3: CAIRSHRASSYEQYF

size: NA
D: NA
J: TRBJ2-3
V: TRBV29-1
DNA: TGCAGCGTTGAGCAGGGATGGGCTACAGATACGCAGTATTTT
CDR3: CSVEQGWATDTQYF

size: NA
D: TRBD1
J: TRBJ2-7
V: TRBV5-1
DNA: TGCGCCAGCAGAACGGGGACAGGGTTTAGGTACGAGCAGTACTTC
CDR3: CASRTGTGFRYEQYF

size: NA
D: TRBD2
J: TRBJ2-4
V: TRBV5-1
DNA: TGCGCCAGCAGCTCAGGACTAGCTTCAAACATTCAGTACTTC
CDR3: CASSSGLASNIQYF

size: NA
D: NA
J: TRBJ2-3
V: TRBV9
DNA: TGTGCCAGCAGCGTAGGGAGGCCCGGGTTTTTAGATACGCAGTATTTT
CDR3: CASSVGRPGFLDTQYF

size: NA
D: NA
J: TRBJ2-1
V: TRBV7-9
DNA: TGTGCCAGCAGCTCTAACCTCGGGGTTGAGCAGTTCTTC
CDR3: CASSSNLGVEQFF

size: NA
D: NA
J: TRBJ2-5
V: TRBV18
DNA: TGTGCCAGCTCACTCCTCTTGGAGACCCAGTACTTC
CDR3: CASSLLLETQYF

size: NA
D: TRBD1
J: TRBJ2-1
V: TRBV6-5
DNA: TGTGCCAGCAGGCCGACAGGGGGCCTTCATGAGCAGTTCTTC
CDR3: CASRPTGGLHEQFF

size: NA
D: NA
J: TRBJ1-2
V: TRBV28
DNA: TGTGCCAGCAGTTTATACGCCCGGGTCTATGGCTACACCTTC
CDR3: CASSLYARVYGYTF

size: NA
D: TRBD1
J: TRBJ1-5
V: TRBV18
DNA: TGTGCCAGCTCACTCGGGACAGGGGGGGATCAGCCCCAGCATTTT
CDR3: CASSLGTGGDQPQHF

size: NA
D: NA
J: TRBJ2-2
V: TRBV19
DNA: TGTGCCAGTAGTACCGGACAGACGAACACCGGGGAGCTGTTTTTT
CDR3: CASSTGQTNTGELFF

size: NA
D: NA
J: TRBJ2-5
V: TRBV3-1/TRBV3-2
DNA: TGTGCCAGCAGCCAAGATAGCCGACTCAAGGAGACCCAGTACTTC
CDR3: CASSQDSRLKETQYF

size: NA
D: TRBD2
J: TRBJ2-1
V: TRBV19
DNA: TGTGCCAGTAGTACCCCAGGCGGGGGGAGAGATGAGCAGTTCTTC
CDR3: CASSTPGGGRDEQFF

size: NA
D: TRBD2
J: TRBJ2-7
V: TRBV19
DNA: TGTGCCAGTAGTATTATTAGCGGGGGCCACTACGAGCAGTACTTC
CDR3: CASSIISGGHYEQYF

size: NA
D: NA
J: TRBJ2-7
V: TRBV30
DNA: TGTGCCTGGAGGGGGACACTCGCCACCATTACCGAGCAGTACTTC
CDR3: CAWRGTLATITEQYF

size: NA
D: TRBD1
J: TRBJ1-5
V: TRBV5-6
DNA: TGTGCCAGCAGCTTGGGGGGCAGGGGGCCGTATCAGCCCCAGCATTTT
CDR3: CASSLGGRGPYQPQHF

size: NA
D: TRBD1
J: TRBJ1-1
V: TRBV5-1
DNA: TGCGCCAGCAGCTCGAGGGGGCTGGAAGCTTTCTTT
CDR3: CASSSRGLEAFF

size: NA
D: NA
J: TRBJ1-5
V: TRBV6-5
DNA: TGTGCCTCCAGCAGGATAGAGGGTCAGCCCCAGCATTTT
CDR3: CASSRIEGQPQHF

size: NA
D: NA
J: TRBJ1-4
V: TRBV24-1
DNA: TGTGCCACCAGTGACCCTCGGGACACCTCAACTAATGAAAAACTGTTTTTT
CDR3: CATSDPRDTSTNEKLFF

size: once
D: NA
J: TRBJ1-5
V: TRBV19
DNA: TGTGCCAGTAGTCGACAGACAAATCAGCCCCAGCATTTT
CDR3: CASSRQTNQPQHF

size: once
D: TRBD2
J: TRBJ2-3
V: TRBV7-3
DNA: TGTGCCAGCAGCTTACTCGCGGGGGGGCAAGATACGCAGTATTTT
CDR3: CASSLLAGGQDTQYF

size: NA
D: NA
J: TRBJ1-1
V: TRBV5-1
DNA: TGCGCCAGCAGCTTGACCCTAGGTTGGAACACTGAAGCTTTCTTT
CDR3: CASSLTLGWNTEAFF

size: NA
D: NA
J: TRBJ1-1
V: TRBV5-1
DNA: TGCGCCAGCCAGACAGGAAACACTGAAGCTTTCTTT
CDR3: CASQTGNTEAFF